This is a list of T cell receptor beta chains from one sample in a study of control samples from healthy donors and cancer patients. Assay: immunoSEQ multiplex PCR; the TCRdb copy retains only in-frame clones and omits some. This repertoire shows under 130,000 clones, 75% to 90% found once; its top ten account for 19%. Material: PBMCs. The origin of the receptors is a man in his fifties or sixties with lung cancer. Both conserved end residues are part of each CDR3. Fields, in order: D gene, J gene, V gene, clone size, CDR3 protein, CDR3 DNA. A D gene is named only where the DNA matches it firmly. The size of a clone is reported for some rows only, either as once, few or many, or as a class for expanded clones.

D: -
J: TRBJ1-2
V: TRBV28
size: -
CDR3: CASSLSGDGYTF
DNA: TGTGCCAGCAGTTTGTCTGGTGACGGCTACACCTTC

D: -
J: TRBJ1-6
V: TRBV24-1
size: -
CDR3: CATKVSYNSPLHF
DNA: TGTGCCACCAAGGTCTCCTATAATTCACCCCTCCACTTT

D: -
J: TRBJ1-5
V: TRBV7-8
size: -
CDR3: CASSDSWGQPQHF
DNA: TGTGCCAGCAGTGACTCTTGGGGTCAGCCCCAGCATTTT

D: -
J: TRBJ2-5
V: TRBV11-2
size: -
CDR3: CASSLDRRDQYF
DNA: TGTGCCAGCAGCTTAGATCGAAGGGACCAGTACTTC

D: TRBD1
J: TRBJ2-2
V: TRBV2
size: -
CDR3: CATLGGQGAGTGELFF
DNA: TGTGCCACCCTGGGAGGACAGGGGGCTGGAACCGGGGAGCTGTTTTTT

D: TRBD1
J: TRBJ2-3
V: TRBV5-1
size: -
CDR3: CASSFVGQGLADTQYF
DNA: TGCGCCAGCAGCTTTGTCGGACAGGGGTTGGCAGATACGCAGTATTTT

D: -
J: TRBJ1-2
V: TRBV7-3
size: -
CDR3: CASSFLPGAENYGYTF
DNA: TGTGCCAGCAGCTTCCTCCCCGGGGCTGAGAACTATGGCTACACCTTC

D: TRBD1
J: TRBJ2-5
V: TRBV12-5
size: -
CDR3: CASGPGQGGEETQYF
DNA: TGTGCTAGTGGACCCGGACAGGGGGGAGAAGAGACCCAGTACTTC

D: -
J: TRBJ1-6
V: TRBV6-1
size: -
CDR3: CASSEVGGAGNSPLHF
DNA: TGTGCCAGCAGTGAAGTAGGGGGGGCGGGAAATTCACCCCTCCACTTT

D: TRBD1
J: TRBJ1-4
V: TRBV5-1
size: -
CDR3: CASSLGDSYEKLFF
DNA: TGCGCCAGCAGCTTGGGGGACAGTTATGAAAAACTGTTTTTT

D: TRBD1
J: TRBJ1-1
V: TRBV6-5
size: -
CDR3: CASSSDRGTEAFF
DNA: TGTGCCAGCAGTTCCGACAGGGGCACTGAAGCTTTCTTT

D: -
J: TRBJ1-2
V: TRBV9
size: once
CDR3: CASSAGPYGYTF
DNA: TGTGCCAGCAGCGCCGGGCCCTATGGCTACACCTTC

D: TRBD1
J: TRBJ1-1
V: TRBV30
size: -
CDR3: CASTGGMNTEAFF
DNA: TGTGCTTCGACAGGGGGAATGAACACTGAAGCTTTCTTT

D: TRBD1
J: TRBJ2-3
V: TRBV18
size: -
CDR3: CASSPRQGSDTQYF
DNA: TGTGCCAGCTCACCACGACAGGGGTCAGATACGCAGTATTTT

D: TRBD1
J: TRBJ1-1
V: TRBV14
size: -
CDR3: CASSQPSLGQLNTEAFF
DNA: TGTGCCAGCAGCCAACCTTCTTTGGGACAGCTGAACACTGAAGCTTTCTTT

D: -
J: TRBJ2-2
V: TRBV5-1
size: -
CDR3: CASSFTAGELFF
DNA: TGCGCCAGCAGCTTCACTGCCGGGGAGCTGTTTTTT

D: TRBD1
J: TRBJ2-5
V: TRBV7-3
size: -
CDR3: CASSSHGQGRQETQYF
DNA: TGTGCCAGCAGCTCCCACGGACAGGGGAGACAAGAGACCCAGTACTTC

D: -
J: TRBJ2-3
V: TRBV5-1
size: -
CDR3: CASSLDQTTSGTDTQYF
DNA: TGCGCCAGCAGCTTGGACCAGACTACCTCGGGAACAGATACGCAGTATTTT

D: -
J: TRBJ1-3
V: TRBV5-1
size: -
CDR3: CASSSPRNSGNTIYF
DNA: TGCGCCAGCAGCTCCCCCAGGAACTCTGGAAACACCATATATTTT

D: TRBD2
J: TRBJ2-5
V: TRBV5-1
size: -
CDR3: CASSLYRLAGGPQETQYF
DNA: TGCGCCAGCAGCTTGTACAGACTAGCGGGGGGCCCCCAAGAGACCCAGTACTTC

D: -
J: TRBJ1-6
V: TRBV6-5
size: once
CDR3: CASSYSSEHNSSPLHF
DNA: TGTGCCAGCAGTTACTCGAGTGAACATAACAGTTCACCCCTCCACTTT

D: -
J: TRBJ1-2
V: TRBV7-9
size: -
CDR3: CASSLRTDPLYGYTF
DNA: TGTGCCAGCAGCTTACGAACGGACCCTCTTTATGGCTACACCTTC

D: -
J: TRBJ2-1
V: TRBV4-1
size: -
CDR3: CASSQVGGYNEQFF
DNA: TGCGCCAGCAGCCAAGTAGGCGGATACAATGAGCAGTTCTTC

D: TRBD1
J: TRBJ2-5
V: TRBV7-2
size: -
CDR3: CASSLQQGYETQYF
DNA: TGTGCCAGCAGCCTACAACAGGGGTACGAGACCCAGTACTTC

D: TRBD1
J: TRBJ1-2
V: TRBV4-1
size: -
CDR3: CASSQGTGVNYGYTF
DNA: TGCGCCAGCAGCCAAGGGACAGGAGTAAACTATGGCTACACCTTC

D: -
J: TRBJ2-7
V: TRBV5-6
size: -
CDR3: CASSPAYEQYF
DNA: TGTGCCAGCAGCCCTGCCTACGAGCAGTACTTC

D: TRBD1
J: TRBJ2-7
V: TRBV4-1
size: -
CDR3: CASSQDLGTGNWWAYEQYF
DNA: TGCGCCAGCAGCCAAGATTTAGGGACAGGGAATTGGTGGGCCTACGAGCAGTACTTC

D: -
J: TRBJ1-3
V: TRBV29-1
size: -
CDR3: CSVEQGYSGNTIYF
DNA: TGCAGCGTTGAACAGGGGTACTCTGGAAACACCATATATTTT

D: TRBD1
J: TRBJ2-1
V: TRBV27
size: once
CDR3: CASSLSITGTVNEQFF
DNA: TGTGCCAGCAGTTTATCGATTACCGGGACAGTCAATGAGCAGTTCTTC

D: TRBD1
J: TRBJ1-1
V: TRBV29-1
size: -
CDR3: CSVTGQGPVDTEAFF
DNA: TGCAGCGTTACCGGACAGGGGCCCGTGGACACTGAAGCTTTCTTT

D: TRBD1
J: TRBJ2-1
V: TRBV7-9
size: -
CDR3: CASSFRPGTGTALRNEQFF
DNA: TGTGCCAGCAGCTTTCGCCCCGGGACAGGGACAGCCCTTAGGAATGAGCAGTTCTTC

D: TRBD1
J: TRBJ1-1
V: TRBV19
size: -
CDR3: CASNQGATEAFF
DNA: TGTGCCAGTAACCAGGGGGCCACTGAAGCTTTCTTT

D: TRBD1
J: TRBJ1-2
V: TRBV7-2
size: once
CDR3: CASSSPGQGDYGYTF
DNA: TGTGCCAGCAGCTCTCCGGGACAGGGAGACTATGGCTACACCTTC

D: -
J: TRBJ2-1
V: TRBV5-6
size: few
CDR3: CASNRAGYNEQFF
DNA: TGTGCCAGCAACCGGGCGGGTTACAATGAGCAGTTCTTC

D: TRBD1
J: TRBJ1-1
V: TRBV18
size: -
CDR3: CASSPGTGGDTEAFF
DNA: TGTGCCAGCTCACCGGGGACAGGGGGAGATACTGAAGCTTTCTTT

D: -
J: TRBJ1-2
V: TRBV27
size: -
CDR3: CASSLYLGREDGYTF
DNA: TGTGCCAGCAGTTTATATTTAGGGAGGGAGGATGGCTACACCTTC

D: TRBD1
J: TRBJ1-2
V: TRBV6-5
size: -
CDR3: CASIPRQGAYYGYTF
DNA: TGTGCCAGCATACCCCGACAGGGGGCTTACTATGGCTACACCTTC

D: -
J: TRBJ1-1
V: TRBV6-5
size: -
CDR3: CASSSRLRGTEAFF
DNA: TGTGCCAGCAGTTCGCGCCTCAGGGGAACTGAAGCTTTCTTT

D: TRBD2
J: TRBJ2-5
V: TRBV5-1
size: -
CDR3: CASSLGAGETQYF
DNA: TGCGCCAGCAGCTTGGGAGCGGGGGAGACCCAGTACTTC

D: -
J: TRBJ1-2
V: TRBV10-3
size: -
CDR3: CAISESTIAGGYTF
DNA: TGTGCCATCAGTGAGTCTACAATAGCAGGCGGCTACACCTTC

D: TRBD2
J: TRBJ2-5
V: TRBV4-2
size: -
CDR3: CASSRGRGGEETQYF
DNA: TGTGCCAGCAGTAGGGGGCGGGGGGGCGAAGAGACCCAGTACTTC

D: TRBD2
J: TRBJ2-7
V: TRBV6-2/TRBV6-3
size: -
CDR3: CASSYGLVAASYEQYF
DNA: TGTGCCAGCAGTTACGGACTAGTAGCGGCCTCCTACGAGCAGTACTTC